Here is one T cell receptor beta chain with its context. The antigen remains unidentified. Per germline, CDR1 MDHEN and CDR2 SYDVKM. Trimming removed 3 bases from V and 7 bases from J, with 25 bases in between. This CDR3 is 18 amino acids long. The sample comes from a study of T-cell reconstitution after alpha-beta-depleted transplantation in children. Findings and limits, study-wide: Surviving recipient cells, namely T cells and thymic progenitors, were the source of high day-60 TCRbeta diversity in some patients. Several hundred graft clones that had expanded were reportedly the source of alpha-beta T cells about two months after transplant. T-cell numbers and diversity, one year after transplant, stemmed largely from T cells that were newly produced.

The authors prepared the TCRbeta library with unique molecular identifiers. Each CDR3 protein gets one entry after TCRdb re-called the PCR reads with MiXCR. The sample has a few hundred thousand distinct CDR3 sequences, roughly 13% seen once. The genes are TRBV28 and TRBJ2-1, with D possibly TRBD1 on 6 matching bases. The source of this sequence is a male patient younger than 18 who had a stem cell transplant for acute myeloid leukemia, so the T cells may come from the graft donor. This sample comprised PBMCs, mostly from graft donor cells, obtained 360 days after TCRalphabeta/CD19-depleted stem cell transplant. CDR3 amino acids: CASSFEGDGRRVSNEQFF. The DNA of the CDR3 is TGTGCCAGCAGTTTCGAGGGGGATGGCCGACGGGTTAGTAATGAGCAGTTCTTC.